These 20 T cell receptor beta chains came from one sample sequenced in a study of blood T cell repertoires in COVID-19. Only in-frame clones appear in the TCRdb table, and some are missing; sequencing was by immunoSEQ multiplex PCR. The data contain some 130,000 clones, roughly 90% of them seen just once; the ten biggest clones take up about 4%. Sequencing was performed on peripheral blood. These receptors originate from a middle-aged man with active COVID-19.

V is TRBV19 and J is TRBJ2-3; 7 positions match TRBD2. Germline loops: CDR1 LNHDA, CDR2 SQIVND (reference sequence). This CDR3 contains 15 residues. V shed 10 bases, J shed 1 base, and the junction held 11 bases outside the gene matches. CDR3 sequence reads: CATRRAGEGTDTQYF. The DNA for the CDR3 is TGTGCCACCCGCAGGGCGGGAGAGGGCACAGATACGCAGTATTTT.

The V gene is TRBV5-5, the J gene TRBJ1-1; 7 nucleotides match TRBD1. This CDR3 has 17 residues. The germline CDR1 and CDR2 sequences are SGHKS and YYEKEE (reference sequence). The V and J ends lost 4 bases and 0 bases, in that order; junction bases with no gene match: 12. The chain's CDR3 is CASSPIASTGMNTEAFF. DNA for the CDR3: TGTGCCAGCAGCCCGATTGCCTCGACAGGGATGAACACTGAAGCTTTCTTT.

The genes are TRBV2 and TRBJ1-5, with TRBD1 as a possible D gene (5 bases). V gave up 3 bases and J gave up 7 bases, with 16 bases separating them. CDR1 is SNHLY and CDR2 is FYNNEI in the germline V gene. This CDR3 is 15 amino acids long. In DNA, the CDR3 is TGTGCCAGCAGTGATGTGGGTGGGGGGATCCAGCCCCAGCATTTT. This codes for CASSDVGGGIQPQHF.

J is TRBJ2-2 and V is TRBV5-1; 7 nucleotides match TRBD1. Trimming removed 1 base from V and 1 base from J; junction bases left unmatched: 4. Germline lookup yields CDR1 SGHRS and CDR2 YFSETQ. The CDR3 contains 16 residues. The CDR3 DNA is TGCGCCAGCAGCTTGAAAGGGGGCGAGAACACCGGGGAGCTGTTTTTT. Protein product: CASSLKGGENTGELFF.

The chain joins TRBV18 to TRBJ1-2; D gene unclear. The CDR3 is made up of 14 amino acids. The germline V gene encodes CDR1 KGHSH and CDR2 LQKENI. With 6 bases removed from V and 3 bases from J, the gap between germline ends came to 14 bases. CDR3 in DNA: TGTGCCAGCTCTTCAGGAGGCGGGGACTATGGCTACACCTTC. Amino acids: CASSSGGGDYGYTF.

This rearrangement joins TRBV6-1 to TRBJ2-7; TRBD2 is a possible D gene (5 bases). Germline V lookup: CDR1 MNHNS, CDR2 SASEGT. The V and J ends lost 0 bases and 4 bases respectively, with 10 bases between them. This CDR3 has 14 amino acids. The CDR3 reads CASSEALATYEQYV. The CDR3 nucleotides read TGTGCCAGCAGTGAAGCGCTAGCCACTTACGAGCAGTACGTC.

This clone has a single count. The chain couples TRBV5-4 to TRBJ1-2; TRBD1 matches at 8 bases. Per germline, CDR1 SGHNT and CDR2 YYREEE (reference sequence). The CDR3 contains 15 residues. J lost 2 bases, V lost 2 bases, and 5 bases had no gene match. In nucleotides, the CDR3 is TGTGCCAGCAGCTTTTTGGACAGGGCCAACTATGGCTACACCTTC. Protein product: CASSFLDRANYGYTF.

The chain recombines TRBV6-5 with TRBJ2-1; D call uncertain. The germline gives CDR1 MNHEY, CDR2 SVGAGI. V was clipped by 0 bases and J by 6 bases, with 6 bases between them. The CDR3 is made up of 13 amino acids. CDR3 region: CASSYSAFNEQFF. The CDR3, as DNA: TGTGCCAGCAGTTACTCGGCCTTCAATGAGCAGTTCTTC.

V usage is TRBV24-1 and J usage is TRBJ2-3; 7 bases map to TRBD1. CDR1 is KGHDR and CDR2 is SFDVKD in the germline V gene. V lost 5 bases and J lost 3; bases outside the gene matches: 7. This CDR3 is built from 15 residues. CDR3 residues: CATSAADRKTDTQYF. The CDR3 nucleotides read TGTGCCACCAGTGCCGCGGACAGGAAAACAGATACGCAGTATTTT.

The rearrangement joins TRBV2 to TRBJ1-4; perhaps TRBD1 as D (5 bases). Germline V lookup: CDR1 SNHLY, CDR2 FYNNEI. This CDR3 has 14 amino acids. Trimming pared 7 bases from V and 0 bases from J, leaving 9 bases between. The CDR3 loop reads CASTRAPTNEKLFF. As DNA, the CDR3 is TGTGCCAGCACCAGGGCCCCAACTAATGAAAAACTGTTTTTT. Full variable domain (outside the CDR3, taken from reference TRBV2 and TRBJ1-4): EPEVTQTPSHQVTQMGQEVILRCVPISNHLYFYWYRQILGQKVEFLVSFYNNEISEKSEIFDDQFSVERPDGSNFTLKIRSTKLEDSAMYFCASTRAPTNEKLFFGSGTQLSVL.

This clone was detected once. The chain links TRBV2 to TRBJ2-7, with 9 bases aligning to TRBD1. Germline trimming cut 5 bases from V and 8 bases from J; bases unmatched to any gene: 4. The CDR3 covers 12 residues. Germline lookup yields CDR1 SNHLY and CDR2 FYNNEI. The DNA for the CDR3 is TGTGCCAGCAGTCAAGGACAGGGGAAGCAGTACGTC. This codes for CASSQGQGKQYV.

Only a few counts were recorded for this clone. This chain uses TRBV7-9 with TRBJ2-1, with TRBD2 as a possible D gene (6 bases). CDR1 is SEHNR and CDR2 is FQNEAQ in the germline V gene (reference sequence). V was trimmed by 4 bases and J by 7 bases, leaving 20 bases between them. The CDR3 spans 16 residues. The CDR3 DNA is TGTGCCAGCAGCTCCCCCGGGACTGCGGGGATGAATGAGCAGTTCTTC. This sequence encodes CASSSPGTAGMNEQFF. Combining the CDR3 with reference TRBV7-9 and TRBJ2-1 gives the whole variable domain DTGVSQNPRHKITKRGQNVTFRCDPISEHNRLYWYRQTLGQGPEFLTYFQNEAQLEKSRLLSDRFSAERPKGSFSTLEIQRTEQGDSAMYLCASSSPGTAGMNEQFFGPGTRLTVL.

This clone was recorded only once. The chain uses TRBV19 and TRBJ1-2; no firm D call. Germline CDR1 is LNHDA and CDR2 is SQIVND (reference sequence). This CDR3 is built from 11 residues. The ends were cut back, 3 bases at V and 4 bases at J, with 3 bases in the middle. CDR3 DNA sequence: TGTGCCAGTAGTATGGCCTATGGCTACACCTTC. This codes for CASSMAYGYTF. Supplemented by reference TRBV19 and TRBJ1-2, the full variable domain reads DGGITQSPKYLFRKEGQNVTLSCEQNLNHDAMYWYRQDPGQGLRLIYYSQIVNDFQKGDIAEGYSVSREKKESFPLTVTSAQKNPTAFYLCASSMAYGYTFGSGTRLTVV.

The CDR3 DNA follows: TGTGCAAGTCGCTTAATTTCCCCCACTCCGCGGGAGATCCAAGGATACGAGCAGTACGTC. Translation gives CASRLISPTPREIQGYEQYV. This chain joins TRBV12-2 and TRBJ2-7; TRBD2 is taken as the D call from the table, unchecked against the DNA. TRBV12-2 counts as a pseudogene. The CDR3 extends over 20 amino acids.

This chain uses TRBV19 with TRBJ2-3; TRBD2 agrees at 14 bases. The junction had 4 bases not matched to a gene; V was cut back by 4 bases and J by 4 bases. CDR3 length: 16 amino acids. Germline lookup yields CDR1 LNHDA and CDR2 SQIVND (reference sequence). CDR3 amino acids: CASSRLAGGPADTQYF. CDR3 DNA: TGTGCCAGTAGTAGACTAGCGGGAGGGCCAGCAGATACGCAGTATTTT. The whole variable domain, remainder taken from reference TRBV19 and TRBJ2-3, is DGGITQSPKYLFRKEGQNVTLSCEQNLNHDAMYWYRQDPGQGLRLIYYSQIVNDFQKGDIAEGYSVSREKKESFPLTVTSAQKNPTAFYLCASSRLAGGPADTQYFGPGTRLTVL.

The DNA of the CDR3 is TGTGCCAGCAGGACGGACAGGTCAGATACGCAGTATTTT. This encodes CASRTDRSDTQYF. The chain couples TRBV6-5 to TRBJ2-3, with TRBD1 identical over 7 bases. J was trimmed by 4 bases and V by 6 bases; bases with no gene match: 4. Germline CDR1 is MNHEY and CDR2 is SVGAGI. The CDR3 has 13 residues.

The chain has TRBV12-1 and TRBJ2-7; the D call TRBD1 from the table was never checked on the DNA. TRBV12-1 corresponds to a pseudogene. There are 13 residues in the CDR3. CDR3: CARTTGTPYEQYV. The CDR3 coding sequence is TGTGCCAGGACCACCGGGACACCCTACGAGCAGTACGTC.

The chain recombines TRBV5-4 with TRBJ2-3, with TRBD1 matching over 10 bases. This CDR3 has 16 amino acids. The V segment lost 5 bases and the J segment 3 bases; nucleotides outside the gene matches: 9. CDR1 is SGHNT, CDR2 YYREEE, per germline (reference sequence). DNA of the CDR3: TGTGCCAGCAGGAGGACCGGGACAGGGGCAACAGATACGCAGTATTTT. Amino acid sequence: CASRRTGTGATDTQYF.

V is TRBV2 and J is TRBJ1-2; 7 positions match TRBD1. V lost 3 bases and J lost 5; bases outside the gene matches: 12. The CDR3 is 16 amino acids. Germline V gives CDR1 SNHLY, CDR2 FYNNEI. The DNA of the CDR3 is TGTGCCAGCAGTGATTGGGGTGGCAGGGGGACTTATGGCTACACCTTC. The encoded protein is CASSDWGGRGTYGYTF.

CDR3 sequence reads: CASGGTGGSYEQYV. As DNA, the CDR3 is TGTGCCAGCGGCGGGACAGGGGGTTCGTACGAGCAGTACGTC. This sequence joins TRBV16 and TRBJ2-7; 11 bases align to TRBD1. The junction had 7 bases not matched to a gene; V was cut back by 8 bases and J by 4 bases. The CDR3 runs 14 residues. Germline lookup yields CDR1 KGHSY and CDR2 FQNENV.